The text below deals with one T cell receptor (beta chain). What it recognizes is unknown. Vbeta (60) and Jbeta (13) primers were used in the PCR. Repertoires were generated with immunoSEQ multiplex PCR, while TCRdb's copy carries only in-frame clones and drops some. This table has 110,000 or so clones, 76% appearing once. These data originate in a study of cytomegalovirus exposure and HLA in healthy donors. General study points: Data from an earlier analysis indicated that most TCR beta V segments were productive either about 90% or about 30% of the time. It was confirmed in vitro that a few of the CMV-associated chains were specific for CMV antigens.

Per the germline V gene, CDR1 is SGHVS and CDR2 is FQNEAQ. Trimming took off 1 base at V and 7 bases at J, with 11 bases between the two ends. The CDR3 extends over 15 amino acids. The sequenced sample was PBMCs. This receptor was taken from a woman in her fifties or sixties in good health and CMV-seropositive. The chain combines TRBV7-8 with TRBJ1-6; D not resolved. The CDR3 is CASSLGGLLNSPLHF. Written as DNA, the CDR3 is TGTGCCAGCAGCTTAGGTGGACTCCTAAATTCACCCCTCCACTTT.